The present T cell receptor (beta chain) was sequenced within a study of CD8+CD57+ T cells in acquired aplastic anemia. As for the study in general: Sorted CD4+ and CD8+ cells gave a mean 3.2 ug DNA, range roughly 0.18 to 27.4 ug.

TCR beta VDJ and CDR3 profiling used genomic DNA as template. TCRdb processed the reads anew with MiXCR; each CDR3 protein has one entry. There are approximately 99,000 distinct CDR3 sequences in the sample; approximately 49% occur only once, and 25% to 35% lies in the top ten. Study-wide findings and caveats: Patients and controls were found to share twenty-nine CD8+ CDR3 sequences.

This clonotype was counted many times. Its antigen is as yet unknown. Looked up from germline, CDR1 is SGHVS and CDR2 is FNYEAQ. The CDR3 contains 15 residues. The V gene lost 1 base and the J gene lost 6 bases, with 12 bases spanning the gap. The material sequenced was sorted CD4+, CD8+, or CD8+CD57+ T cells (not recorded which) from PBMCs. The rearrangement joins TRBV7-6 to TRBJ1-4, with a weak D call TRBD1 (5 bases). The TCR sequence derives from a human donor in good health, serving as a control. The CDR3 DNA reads TGTGCCAGCAGCTTAGTTGGCAGAGGGGATGAAAAACTGTTTTTT. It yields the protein CASSLVGRGDEKLFF.